Listed below are T cell receptor beta chains from one sample, sequenced in a study of T cell responses to AZD1222 COVID-19 vaccine. The assay was immunoSEQ multiplex PCR, and TCRdb's table has in-frame clones only and misses some. The repertoire holds 55,000 to 85,000 clones, with about four fifths as singletons. The specimen was peripheral blood, collected on day 0 of AZD1222 vaccination. These receptors originate from an adult in good health. CDR3s include the opening cysteine and the closing phenylalanine or tryptophan. The D gene is left open where the match is weak. Only some rows state a clone size, as once, few, many or a class for expanded clones.

clone size	V gene	J gene	D gene	CDR3 protein	CDR3 DNA
.	TRBV4-2	TRBJ2-3	.	CASSQLSRGGGETDTQYF	TGTGCCAGCAGCCAACTCTCGCGCGGCGGCGGGGAGACAGATACGCAGTATTTT
.	TRBV27	TRBJ1-3	TRBD1	CASSRTGGTGNTIYF	TGTGCCAGCAGCCGGACAGGGGGAACAGGAAACACCATATATTTT
few	TRBV2	TRBJ2-7	.	CASSEALGDSGAYEQYF	TGTGCCAGCAGTGAAGCGCTGGGAGATAGTGGAGCCTACGAGCAGTACTTC
.	TRBV2	TRBJ1-2	TRBD1	CASSPGQGAFGYTF	TGTGCCAGCAGTCCGGGACAGGGGGCTTTTGGCTACACCTTC
.	TRBV3-1/TRBV3-2	TRBJ2-5	.	CASSQNQETQYF	TGTGCCAGCAGCCAGAATCAAGAGACCCAGTACTTC
.	TRBV4-1	TRBJ1-3	.	CASSHNPDRFGNTIYF	TGCGCCAGCAGCCACAACCCCGACAGGTTCGGAAACACCATATATTTT
.	TRBV19	TRBJ1-1	.	CASSSWVSNTEAFF	TGTGCCAGTAGTAGCTGGGTTTCGAACACTGAAGCTTTCTTT
.	TRBV7-8	TRBJ1-1	.	CASSLDSVGGWTEAFF	TGTGCCAGCAGCTTAGATTCGGTAGGCGGCTGGACTGAAGCTTTCTTT
.	TRBV7-2	TRBJ2-2	TRBD1	CASSLSTGATGELFF	TGTGCCAGCAGCTTATCTACAGGGGCCACCGGGGAGCTGTTTTTT
few	TRBV5-1	TRBJ2-7	.	CASSLAPRGRLRYEQYF	TGCGCCAGCAGCTTGGCCCCCCGGGGGAGATTGAGGTACGAGCAGTACTTC
.	TRBV12-3/TRBV12-4	TRBJ1-2	.	CASSLSSGGYTF	TGTGCCAGCAGTTTATCTTCGGGGGGCTACACCTTC
once	TRBV6-1	TRBJ1-2	TRBD1	CASSDPGQAGNYGYTF	TGTGCCAGCAGTGATCCGGGACAGGCGGGGAACTATGGCTACACCTTC
.	TRBV5-6	TRBJ2-5	.	CASTFILAGGETQYF	TGTGCCAGCACCTTCATACTAGCCGGTGGGGAGACCCAGTACTTC
few	TRBV4-1	TRBJ1-1	.	CASSYGGTEAFF	TGCGCCAGCAGCTATGGGGGCACTGAAGCTTTCTTT
.	TRBV14	TRBJ1-5	.	CASSRAGSNQPQHF	TGTGCCAGCAGCCGGGCAGGTAGCAATCAGCCCCAGCATTTT
.	TRBV5-8	TRBJ2-5	.	CASSSRQAPGETQYF	TGTGCCAGCAGCTCGAGACAGGCCCCGGGGGAGACCCAGTACTTC
.	TRBV28	TRBJ1-6	TRBD1	CASSYRGNSPLHF	TGTGCCAGCAGTTACAGGGGTAATTCACCCCTCCACTTT
.	TRBV5-1	TRBJ2-1	.	CASWADAGHEQFF	TGCGCCAGTTGGGCCGACGCGGGCCATGAGCAGTTCTTC
.	TRBV27	TRBJ2-1	.	CASSTTGWAYNEQFF	TGTGCCAGCAGTACCACAGGGTGGGCCTACAATGAGCAGTTCTTC
.	TRBV30	TRBJ1-2	.	CAWSGGNYGYTF	TGTGCCTGGAGTGGGGGGAACTATGGCTACACCTTC
.	TRBV5-1	TRBJ2-5	TRBD2	CASKDSGQETQYF	TGCGCCAGCAAGGATAGCGGGCAAGAGACCCAGTACTTC
medium-sized	TRBV27	TRBJ1-2	TRBD1	CASRLGQGTVYGYTF	TGTGCCAGCAGGTTAGGACAGGGTACGGTCTATGGCTACACCTTC
.	TRBV19	TRBJ1-1	.	CASSIMQGNTEAFF	TGTGCCAGTAGTATAATGCAGGGTAACACTGAAGCTTTCTTT
.	TRBV3-1/TRBV3-2	TRBJ2-7	.	CASSPSSLYEQYF	TGTGCCAGCAGCCCATCCTCCCTCTACGAGCAGTACTTC
.	TRBV7-3	TRBJ1-1	TRBD1	CASSLAGTGGTEAFF	TGTGCCAGCAGCTTAGCCGGGACAGGGGGCACTGAAGCTTTCTTT
.	TRBV12-3/TRBV12-4	TRBJ1-1	.	CASSTQTGGEAFF	TGTGCCAGCAGTACTCAGACGGGGGGAGAAGCTTTCTTT
.	TRBV5-4	TRBJ2-1	.	CASSLGDNEQFF	TGTGCCAGCTCTTTGGGCGACAATGAGCAGTTCTTC
once	TRBV5-1	TRBJ1-1	TRBD1	CASRGQEDTEAFF	TGCGCCAGCAGGGGACAGGAGGACACTGAAGCTTTCTTT
few	TRBV3-1/TRBV3-2	TRBJ2-5	.	CASSHPQGGETQYF	TGTGCCAGCAGCCACCCACAGGGAGGAGAGACCCAGTACTTC
.	TRBV3-1/TRBV3-2	TRBJ2-2	.	CASSQEGVGELFF	TGTGCCAGCAGCCAAGAGGGGGTCGGGGAGCTGTTTTTT
.	TRBV7-9	TRBJ1-2	.	CASSSWDSFRGDYGYTF	TGTGCCAGCAGCTCTTGGGACTCATTTCGAGGGGACTATGGCTACACCTTC
.	TRBV19	TRBJ1-2	TRBD1	CASKGSGQPNYGYTF	TGTGCCAGTAAAGGGTCGGGACAGCCTAACTATGGCTACACCTTC
.	TRBV19	TRBJ2-4	TRBD1	CASTHPQGYIQYF	TGTGCCAGTACCCACCCACAGGGGTACATTCAGTACTTC
.	TRBV7-8	TRBJ2-5	TRBD2	CASSRAGEETQYF	TGTGCCAGCAGCCGGGCGGGGGAAGAGACCCAGTACTTC